Below, 20 T cell receptor beta chains from the same sample are listed, as sequenced in a study of vaccination effects on CD4 cells after COVID-19. Measured with immunoSEQ multiplex PCR; TCRdb has only the in-frame clones, and not every one. The table has 30,000 to 45,000 clones, about three fifths seen once. Their specific antigens are unknown. Before any sequencing was done, the ViraFEST assay used viral peptide pools to expand antigen-specific CD4+ T cells. The culture ran for roughly ten days, and then CD4+ T cells were isolated. Each vaccine recipient was nucleocapsid antibody negative and had no prior SARS-CoV-2 infection. Sequencing used CD4+ T cells from PBMCs cultured with HCoV-OC43 spike peptides, obtained before COVID-19 vaccination. The subset here: HCoV-OC43 spike overlapping peptide pool stimulation. The receptors derive from a human donor who received a COVID-19 vaccine.

The CDR3 coding sequence is TGTGCCTCAAGCAGGGCGAATGGAAACACCATATATTTT. Residues: CASSRANGNTIYF. The chain recombines TRBV30 with TRBJ1-3, with D possibly TRBD1 on 5 matching bases. The germline CDR1 and CDR2 sequences are GTSNPN and SVGIG (reference sequence). The V end lost 7 bases, the J end lost 3 bases, and 13 bases lay between the germline ends. CDR3 length: 13 residues. Supplemented by reference TRBV30 and TRBJ1-3, the full variable domain reads SQTIHQWPATLVQPVGSPLSLECTVEGTSNPNLYWYRQAAGRGLQLLFYSVGIGQISSEVPQNLSASRPQDRQFILSSKKLLLSDSGFYLCASSRANGNTIYFGEGSWLTVV.

The rearrangement links TRBV6-5 to TRBJ1-2; TRBD1 is a possible D gene (6 bases). Looked up from germline, CDR1 is MNHEY and CDR2 is SVGAGI. This CDR3 region has 15 residues. With 0 bases removed from V and 1 base from J, the gap between germline ends came to 9 bases. The CDR3 DNA is TGTGCCAGCAGTTACTCGGGGGCCCGTAACTATGGCTACACCTTC. Residues: CASSYSGARNYGYTF.

Points on this clone: Sequence at one end of the junction differs from germline and may be a read error. The genes are TRBV29-1 and TRBJ1-1; D possibly corresponds to TRBD1 (6 bases). The CDR3 runs 8 residues. Per germline, CDR1 SQVTM and CDR2 ANQGSEA. CDR3 bases: TGCAGTATTGTGGGGGGCGGCTTT. Translating it yields CSIVGGGF.

The gene calls are TRBV10-3 and TRBJ1-1; no clear D gene. The V end lost 0 bases, the J end lost 5 bases, and 7 bases lay between the germline ends. CDR3 length equals 13 residues. Looked up from germline, CDR1 is ENHRY and CDR2 is SYGVKD. The DNA for the CDR3 is TGTGCCATCAGTGAGTCAGGGTTTACTGAAGCTTTCTTT. Amino acid sequence: CAISESGFTEAFF.

The chain combines TRBV7-9 with TRBJ1-1; no reliable D call. Germline CDR1 SEHNR, CDR2 FQNEAQ (reference sequence). The V gene lost 8 bases and the J gene lost 2 bases, with 12 bases spanning the gap. This CDR3 spans 13 amino acids. The CDR3 here is CASSTKVNTEAFF. The CDR3 DNA sequence: TGTGCCAGCTCGACGAAGGTAAACACTGAAGCTTTCTTT.

This clone came up once. The rearrangement links TRBV4-2 to TRBJ1-4; D is undetermined. The CDR3 spans 12 residues. The germline V gene encodes CDR1 LGHNA and CDR2 YNFKEQ. The V and J ends lost 3 bases and 13 bases respectively, with 12 bases between them. The CDR3: CASSQTRARLFF. In nucleotides, the CDR3 is TGTGCCAGCAGCCAGACCCGGGCCAGACTGTTTTTT.

The chain links TRBV5-1 to TRBJ1-2; D is uncertain. V shed 0 bases and J shed 8 bases, with 8 bases lying between them. The CDR3 is 12 amino acids. Germline values: CDR1 SGHRS, CDR2 YFSETQ. DNA for the CDR3: TGCGCCAGCAGCTTGGGGACGGGAGGCTACACCTTC. It yields the protein CASSLGTGGYTF.

V gene TRBV27 combines with J gene TRBJ1-2; a weak D match, TRBD1 (5 bases). CDR1 and CDR2 (germline): MNHEY, SMNVEV (reference sequence). CDR3 length: 14 amino acids. V lost 5 bases to trimming and J lost 9 bases, with 19 bases between them. The CDR3 DNA is TGTGCCAGCAGTGATATTTTGGGGGGAAGTCGCTACACCTTC. Amino acids: CASSDILGGSRYTF.

The chain joins TRBV23-1 to TRBJ2-5; 8 bases agree with TRBD1. TRBV23-1 is filed as an ORF, its function uncertain. CDR3 length: 17 residues. The J segment lost 7 bases and the V segment lost 7 bases, leaving 20 bases of the junction unmatched. CDR3 coding DNA: TGCGCCAGCACCCCAATCAGGGGGCGGACGGGCCCACGGACCCAGTACTTC. This gives the protein CASTPIRGRTGPRTQYF.

J is TRBJ1-4 and V is TRBV5-1, with 8 bases fitting TRBD1. The CDR3 consists of 15 residues. Per germline, CDR1 SGHRS and CDR2 YFSETQ. V shed 2 bases, J shed 7 bases, and the junction held 7 bases outside the gene matches. The CDR3 nucleotides read TGCGCCAGCAGCTTTGGACAGGGTGGAGGTGAAAAACTGTTTTTT. It specifies CASSFGQGGGEKLFF. The variable domain in full, completed from reference TRBV5-1 and TRBJ1-4, reads KAGVTQTPRYLIKTRGQQVTLSCSPISGHRSVSWYQQTPGQGLQFLFEYFSETQRNKGNFPGRFSGRQFSNSRSEMNVSTLELGDSALYLCASSFGQGGGEKLFFGSGTQLSVL.

The rearrangement uses TRBV6-4 and TRBJ2-2; 9 bases agree with TRBD1. The CDR3 has 15 residues. Germline assignment: CDR1 MRHNA and CDR2 SNTAGT. With V trimmed by 2 bases and J by 5 bases, 3 bases remained unmatched. The CDR3 region is CASSDRQGETGELFF. CDR3 nucleotides: TGTGCCAGCAGTGACAGACAGGGGGAGACCGGGGAGCTGTTTTTT.

The CDR3 is CASSLGSGDNEQFF. CDR3 sequence (DNA): TGTGCCAGCAGCTTAGGGTCAGGTGACAATGAGCAGTTCTTC. This sequence joins TRBV5-8 and TRBJ2-1; D is unresolved. This CDR3 comprises 14 residues. Germline V lookup: CDR1 SGHTS, CDR2 YDEGEE. V gave up 2 bases and J gave up 5 bases, with 11 bases separating them.

The gene calls are TRBV18 and TRBJ2-7; 12 bases align to TRBD2. After removal of 6 bases from V and 9 bases from J, the junction contained 9 bases not matched to a gene. CDR1 is KGHSH and CDR2 is LQKENI in the germline V gene. CDR3 length: 14 residues. CDR3 amino acids: CASSPAGTSGWQYF. CDR3 DNA sequence: TGTGCCAGCTCCCCGGCTGGGACTAGCGGGTGGCAGTACTTC.

J is TRBJ2-7 and V is TRBV7-8, with unresolved D. CDR3 length: 15 amino acids. The V and J ends lost 4 bases and 0 bases respectively, with 13 bases between them. Germline V gene data show CDR1 as SGHVS and CDR2 as FQNEAQ. The CDR3 sequence: CASSSITRDSYEQYF. CDR3 sequence (DNA): TGTGCCAGCAGCTCCATTACGAGAGACTCCTACGAGCAGTACTTC.

The chain carries TRBV5-1 and TRBJ1-3; no clear D. This CDR3 comprises 14 residues. Germline CDR1 SGHRS, CDR2 YFSETQ. Trimming removed 2 bases at V and 4 bases at J, with 10 bases between. The CDR3 DNA reads as TGCGCCAGCAGCTTCGGGGAGGACGGAAACACCATATATTTT. Amino acids: CASSFGEDGNTIYF.

The chain uses TRBV7-9 and TRBJ2-7; 13 bases line up with TRBD2. V was pared by 2 bases and J by 5 bases, with 3 bases of the junction left unmatched. CDR3 length: 15 residues. Germline loops: CDR1 SEHNR, CDR2 FQNEAQ (reference sequence). Here the CDR3 DNA reads TGTGCCAGCAGCTTAAGGACTAGCGGGAGCAACGAGCAGTACTTC. Its protein product is CASSLRTSGSNEQYF. Variable domain in full (rest from reference TRBV7-9 and TRBJ2-7): DTGVSQNPRHKITKRGQNVTFRCDPISEHNRLYWYRQTLGQGPEFLTYFQNEAQLEKSRLLSDRFSAERPKGSFSTLEIQRTEQGDSAMYLCASSLRTSGSNEQYFGPGTRLTVT.

The chain links TRBV5-1 to TRBJ2-1; 8 bases align to TRBD2. The CDR3 loop spans 13 amino acids. Germline trimming cut 5 bases from V and 2 bases from J; bases unmatched to any gene: 0. Per germline, CDR1 SGHRS and CDR2 YFSETQ. In DNA form, the CDR3 reads TGCGCCAGCAGGCGGGGGGCCTACAATGAGCAGTTCTTC. It codes for CASRRGAYNEQFF.

CDR3 sequence reads: CASSSLAGGYEQYF. The CDR3 DNA reads TGTGCCAGCAGTTCACTAGCGGGAGGCTACGAGCAGTACTTC. The J gene is TRBJ2-7, the V gene TRBV6-6, with 12 bases matching TRBD2. Germline CDR1 is MNHNY and CDR2 is SVGAGI (reference sequence). This CDR3 has 14 residues. V lost 4 bases and J lost 3; bases outside the gene matches: 1.

The V gene is TRBV5-1, the J gene TRBJ1-4; the D is unclear. This CDR3 comprises 14 residues. Germline assignment: CDR1 SGHRS and CDR2 YFSETQ. V was clipped by 0 bases and J by 6 bases, with 9 bases between them. The CDR3: CASSLDGEYEKLFF. In DNA form, the CDR3 reads TGCGCCAGCAGCTTGGATGGGGAGTATGAAAAACTGTTTTTT.

This clone was counted between two and nine times. This chain uses TRBV20-1 with TRBJ2-1; 7 nucleotides line up with TRBD1. Germline V gives CDR1 DFQATT, CDR2 SNEGSKA (reference sequence). The CDR3 has 16 amino acids. J lost 0 bases, V lost 3 bases, and 8 bases had no gene match. The CDR3 nucleotides read TGCAGTGCTAGTACGCAGACAGGGATCTCCTACAATGAGCAGTTCTTC. As protein: CSASTQTGISYNEQFF.